The clone carrying this T cell receptor (beta chain) was seen more than once but under ten times. Its specificity is unknown. The data belong to a study of beta chain features in type 1 diabetes. General observations from the study: Type 1 diabetes patients had fewer VDJ junction insertions and more deletions.

Since all of the isolated RNA was reverse transcribed, expressed TCRB transcripts were what got sequenced. Measured with immunoSEQ multiplex PCR; TCRdb has only the in-frame clones, and not every one. The sample has around 250,000 clones, about 63% seen once. J gave up 7 bases and V 3 bases, and 8 bases lay outside the gene matches. CDR1 GTSNPN and CDR2 SVGIG come from the germline V gene (reference sequence). This CDR3 comprises 14 residues. This TCR was recovered from a man between 25 and 39 years old in good health. The sample was naive CD4+ T cells from blood. The V call is TRBV30, the J call TRBJ1-5; TRBD1 agrees at 8 bases. CDR3: CAWSNGQGEQPQHF. CDR3 DNA sequence: TGTGCCTGGAGCAACGGACAGGGAGAACAGCCCCAGCATTTT. Looking up the rest from reference TRBV30 and TRBJ1-5 gives the full variable domain: SQTIHQWPATLVQPVGSPLSLECTVEGTSNPNLYWYRQAAGRGLQLLFYSVGIGQISSEVPQNLSASRPQDRQFILSSKKLLLSDSGFYLCAWSNGQGEQPQHFGDGTRLSIL.